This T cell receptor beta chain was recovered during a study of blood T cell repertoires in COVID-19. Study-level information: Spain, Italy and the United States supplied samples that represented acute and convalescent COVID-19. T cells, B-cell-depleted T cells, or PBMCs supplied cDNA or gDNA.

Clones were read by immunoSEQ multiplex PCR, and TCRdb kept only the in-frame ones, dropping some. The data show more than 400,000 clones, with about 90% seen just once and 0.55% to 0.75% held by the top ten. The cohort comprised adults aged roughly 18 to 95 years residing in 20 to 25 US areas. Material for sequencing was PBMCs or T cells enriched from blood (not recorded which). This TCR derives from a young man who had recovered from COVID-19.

The CDR3 DNA reads TGTGCCACCGACCAACGGTACGGGTCCCAAGCTTTCTTT. This gives the protein CATDQRYGSQAFF. The chain carries TRBV6-5 and TRBJ1-1; D is ambiguous. Per the germline V gene, CDR1 is MNHEY and CDR2 is SVGAGI. Trimming took off 10 bases at V and 9 bases at J, with 21 bases between the two ends. There are 13 residues in the CDR3.